The 20 T cell receptor beta chains below all came from one sample that was sequenced in a study of blood T cells in healthy people across ages. PCR was performed a second time for roughly 7 to 12 cycles using a sample-barcoded 5' primer and a J-beta primer mix. One entry per CDR3 protein results from TCRdb running MiXCR on the 5' RACE reads. Seen here are over 1.5 million distinct CDR3 sequences, about 50% observed once, and the top ten hold over 2%. The specimen was blood. These receptors came from a woman aged 40-49 years in good health.

In this sample, this clonotype turned up once. Its ends do not fully match the called genes, so a read error is possible. This rearrangement joins TRBV6-2 or TRBV6-3 to TRBJ2-7; 7 bases line up with TRBD2. Per the germline V gene, CDR1 is MNHEY and CDR2 is SVGEGT. The CDR3 length is 15 residues. The CDR3 DNA sequence: TGTGCCGGCAGCCCAGCGGGCGGGGGCTCCTACGAGCAGTACTTC. This gives the protein CAGSPAGGGSYEQYF.

The chain links TRBV7-9 to TRBJ2-3; no reliable D call. CDR1 and CDR2 from the germline V gene are SEHNR and FQNEAQ (reference sequence). The CDR3 is 13 residues long. The V gene lost 0 bases and the J gene lost 7 bases, with 8 bases spanning the gap. CDR3 protein: CASSLAHVNTQYF. The CDR3 nucleotides are TGTGCCAGCAGCTTAGCGCATGTAAATACGCAGTATTTT.

The rearrangement links TRBV5-1 to TRBJ2-3; TRBD2 matches at 8 bases. Looked up from germline, CDR1 is SGHRS and CDR2 is YFSETQ. There are 17 residues in the CDR3. Trimming at V came to 4 bases and at J to 6 bases, leaving 16 bases not matched to a gene. This chain's CDR3 is CASSLAGGPIPRDTQYF. The CDR3 coding sequence is TGCGCCAGCAGCCTTGCGGGGGGACCTATACCAAGGGATACGCAGTATTTT.

The rearrangement joins TRBV20-1 to TRBJ2-5, with D perhaps matching TRBD2 (6 bases). From germline, CDR1 is DFQATT and CDR2 SNEGSKA (reference sequence). The ends were cut back, 3 bases at V and 4 bases at J, with 15 bases in the middle. The CDR3 has 14 residues. In DNA, the CDR3 is TGCAGTGCTAGTATCGGGACTCCCATAGAGACCCAGTACTTC. The encoded protein is CSASIGTPIETQYF.

The chain couples TRBV11-2 to TRBJ1-5, with TRBD1 as a possible D gene (5 bases). The CDR3 has 15 amino acids. Germline CDR1 and CDR2: SGHAT and FQNNGV. Trimming stripped 2 bases from V and 2 bases from J, with 10 bases between. The CDR3 spells CASSLMGEGNQPQHF. CDR3 sequence (DNA): TGTGCCAGCAGCTTAATGGGGGAGGGCAATCAGCCCCAGCATTTT.

The V call is TRBV29-1, the J call TRBJ1-1; D gene uncertain. The V end lost 7 bases, the J end lost 3 bases, and 9 bases lay between the germline ends. Germline V gene data show CDR1 as SQVTM and CDR2 as ANQGSEA. The CDR3 loop spans 11 amino acids. CDR3 nucleotides: TGCAGCGAAAGGGAGTACACTGAAGCTTTCTTT. Its protein is CSEREYTEAFF.

This chain uses TRBV7-8 with TRBJ2-4, with 10 positions matching TRBD1. This CDR3 has 13 residues. V shed 1 base and J 14 bases; nucleotides not matched to a gene: 5. CDR1 is SGHVS and CDR2 is FQNEAQ in the germline V gene. This CDR3 reads CASSLVTGTGEYF. In DNA form, the CDR3 reads TGTGCCAGCAGCTTAGTTACCGGGACAGGGGAGTACTTC. Complete variable domain (other parts from reference TRBV7-8 and TRBJ2-4): GAGVSQSPRYKVAKRGQDVALRCDPISGHVSLFWYQQALGQGPEFLTYFQNEAQLDKSGLPSDRFFAERPEGSVSTLKIQRTQQEDSAVYLCASSLVTGTGEYFGAGTRLSVL.

The rearrangement joins TRBV5-1 to TRBJ2-1; 7 nucleotides line up with TRBD2. With V trimmed by 0 bases and J by 8 bases, 5 bases remained unmatched. The CDR3 is made up of 14 amino acids. The V gene's germline CDR1 is SGHRS and CDR2 YFSETQ. For the CDR3, the DNA is TGCGCCAGCAGCTTGGATCGGGGGGTGCATGAGCAGTTCTTC. It is translated as CASSLDRGVHEQFF.

The genes are TRBV27 and TRBJ2-5; D unclear. This CDR3 region has 12 residues. From germline, CDR1 is MNHEY and CDR2 SMNVEV (reference sequence). V was shortened by 6 bases and J by 4 bases, with 9 bases between the two germline ends. The CDR3 protein is CASSKVGETQYF. CDR3 sequence (DNA): TGTGCCAGCAGCAAAGTGGGAGAGACCCAGTACTTC.

This chain connects TRBV10-2 to TRBJ2-3; the match to TRBD1 covers 8 bases. V lost 6 bases, J lost 10 bases, and 9 bases stayed unmatched. The CDR3 is 13 amino acids. Germline-derived CDR1 and CDR2 are WSHSY and SAAADI. CDR3 nucleotide sequence: TGCGCCAGCAGGGAGGGACAGGTCGGGGCGCAGTATTTT. It translates to CASREGQVGAQYF.

This rearrangement joins TRBV7-2 to TRBJ2-3, with TRBD2 identical over 9 bases. The CDR3 is made up of 17 amino acids. Germline V gene sequence: CDR1 SGHTA, CDR2 FQGNSA. The junction had 7 bases not matched to a gene; V was cut back by 1 base and J by 2 bases. CDR3 in amino acids: CASSLGAGGAVTDTQYF. The DNA of the CDR3 is TGTGCCAGCAGCTTAGGGGCGGGGGGGGCCGTCACAGATACGCAGTATTTT.

The chain combines TRBV9 with TRBJ2-5; 7 nucleotides align to TRBD1. The CDR3 extends over 16 amino acids. V shed 0 bases and J 4 bases; nucleotides not matched to a gene: 9. Germline V gives CDR1 SGDLS, CDR2 YYNGEE. CDR3 in DNA: TGTGCCAGCAGCGTAGTGGGACAGAGTGTACGAGAGACCCAGTACTTC. Translation: CASSVVGQSVRETQYF.

The J gene is TRBJ1-6, the V gene TRBV3-1; TRBD1 matches at 7 bases. The length of the CDR3 is 18 residues. Germline CDR1 LGHDT, CDR2 YNNKEL (reference sequence). V dropped 1 base and J dropped 3; count of bases not matched to a gene: 9. CDR3 amino acids: CASSQVPQGGRYNSPLHF. In DNA, the CDR3 is TGTGCCAGCAGCCAAGTACCCCAGGGGGGACGCTATAATTCACCCCTCCACTTT. The entire variable domain, with the rest obtained from reference TRBV3-1 and TRBJ1-6, is as follows: DTAVSQTPKYLVTQMGNDKSIKCEQNLGHDTMYWYKQDSKKFLKIMFSYNNKELIINETVPNRFSPKSPDKAHLNLHINSLELGDSAVYFCASSQVPQGGRYNSPLHFGNGTRLTVT.

This clonotype appeared a few times. This CDR3 is CASSLAILQETQYF. The CDR3 region has the DNA TGTGCCAGCAGCTTAGCTATACTTCAAGAGACCCAGTACTTC. V is TRBV7-2 and J is TRBJ2-5, with D uncertain. CDR3 length: 14 amino acids. The V and J ends lost 0 bases and 2 bases respectively, with 7 bases between them. Germline V gene lookup returns CDR1 SGHTA and CDR2 FQGNSA.

The chain employs TRBV7-2 and TRBJ1-1; D perhaps matches TRBD1 (5 bases). The CDR3 has 13 amino acids. Germline loops: CDR1 SGHTA, CDR2 FQGNSA. Trimming took 5 bases from V and 10 from J, leaving 17 bases between them. In nucleotides, the CDR3 is TGTGCCAGCAGCACAGATATCGGGACCCGAGCTTTCTTT. The encoded protein is CASSTDIGTRAFF.

J is TRBJ2-5 and V is TRBV10-3; weak D call: TRBD1 (6 bases). V lost 5 bases, J lost 5 bases, and 18 bases lay in between. The CDR3 has 15 amino acids. Germline CDR1 reads ENHRY; CDR2 reads SYGVKD. CDR3 bases: TGTGCCATCAGTCGGAAGGACAGTAACTTTGAGACCCAGTACTTC. It translates to CAISRKDSNFETQYF.

V and J are TRBV24-1 and TRBJ2-5; possibly TRBD1 for D (5 bases). This CDR3 is built from 14 residues. Germline lookup yields CDR1 KGHDR and CDR2 SFDVKD. The V end lost 2 bases, the J end lost 1 base, and 7 bases lay between the germline ends. CDR3 loop: CATSDWGGQETQYF. DNA for the CDR3: TGTGCCACCAGTGATTGGGGCGGCCAAGAGACCCAGTACTTC.

This clonotype has more than one count but fewer than ten. The chain uses TRBV4-2 and TRBJ2-1, with D perhaps TRBD1 or TRBD2 (5 bases each). The CDR3 has 16 amino acids. Germline V gives CDR1 LGHNA, CDR2 YNFKEQ. Trimming took off 1 base at V and 6 bases at J, with 16 bases between the two ends. The CDR3 region has the DNA TGTGCCAGCAGCCAAGCCGGGACCGTTGCGGGCAATGAGCAGTTCTTC. This gives the protein CASSQAGTVAGNEQFF.

The chain couples TRBV27 to TRBJ2-1, with TRBD2 matching over 12 bases. This CDR3 is 16 amino acids long. Trimming took 2 bases from V and 5 from J; bases not matched to a gene: 4. CDR1 MNHEY and CDR2 SMNVEV come from the germline V gene (reference sequence). CDR3 in amino acids: CASSLRTSGVNNEQFF. DNA for the CDR3: TGTGCCAGCAGTTTACGGACTAGCGGGGTAAACAATGAGCAGTTCTTC.

The chain uses TRBV4-3 and TRBJ2-3; 11 bases line up with TRBD2. This CDR3 has 18 amino acids. CDR1 LGHNA and CDR2 YSLEER come from the germline V gene. Trimming took 2 bases from V and 2 from J; bases not matched to a gene: 9. The CDR3 sequence is CASSQTIAGGKYTDTQYF. The CDR3 DNA reads TGCGCCAGCAGCCAAACCATAGCGGGGGGGAAATACACAGATACGCAGTATTTT.